A selection of T cell receptor beta chains follows, all from one sample in a study of shared clonotypes between healthy human individuals. Clones were read by immunoSEQ multiplex PCR, and TCRdb kept only the in-frame ones, dropping some. The table has under 2.5 million clones, about 90% seen once; the top ten hold around 0.38%. The sequenced sample was naive CD4+ T cells from PBMCs. These receptors were taken from a man younger than 35 in good health. Some clones in this sample may be carry-over from other donors' samples. Both conserved end residues are part of each CDR3. A D gene is named only where the DNA matches it firmly. Clone size is given for some rows only: seen once, a few or many times, or a class if the clone is expanded.

clone_size j_call d_call v_call cdr3_length cdr3_nt cdr3_aa
NA TRBJ1-1 NA TRBV5-4 15 TGTGCCAGCAGCTTGACAGTCCATAACCCCACTGAAGCTTTCTTT CASSLTVHNPTEAFF
NA TRBJ2-1 TRBD1 TRBV7-3 15 TGTGCCAGCAGCCTTGACAGGGGCTCCTACAATGAGCAGTTCTTC CASSLDRGSYNEQFF
NA TRBJ2-5 NA TRBV27 13 TGTGCCAGCAGCAAAAGGGGGAAAGAGACCCAGTACTTC CASSKRGKETQYF
NA TRBJ2-7 TRBD1 TRBV5-1 16 TGCGCCAGCAGCCCCCGGCCCGGACAGGGTTACGACGAGCAGTACTTC CASSPRPGQGYDEQYF
NA TRBJ2-3 TRBD2 TRBV5-1 16 TGCGCCAGCAGCTTGGCTGCTAGCGGGAGCACAGATACGCAGTATTTT CASSLAASGSTDTQYF
NA TRBJ2-7 TRBD2 TRBV4-1 14 TGCGCCAGCACCTTAGCGGGAGGGACCTACGAGCAGTACTTC CASTLAGGTYEQYF
NA TRBJ1-3 NA TRBV7-8 17 TGTGCCAGCAGCTTAAGGGCTAGCACAGTCTCTGGAAACACCATATATTTT CASSLRASTVSGNTIYF
NA TRBJ2-3 TRBD2 TRBV30 15 TGTGCCTGGAGTGTTTCTAGCGGGACCTCAGATACGCAGTATTTT CAWSVSSGTSDTQYF
NA TRBJ2-7 NA TRBV7-9 14 TGTGCCAGCAGCTTAATCGAGGGAGGGGGCGAGCAGTACTTC CASSLIEGGGEQYF
NA TRBJ2-5 NA TRBV6-1 12 TGTGCCACCACTGCCCCCATAGAGACCCAGTACTTC CATTAPIETQYF
once TRBJ1-1 TRBD1 TRBV2 16 TGTGCCAGTCGGGATCCGGACAGGGGTTGGTCGGCTGAAGCTTTCTTT CASRDPDRGWSAEAFF
NA TRBJ1-2 NA TRBV5-1 13 TGCGCCAGCGGCGCCACTCCAGGGGATGGCTACACCTTC CASGATPGDGYTF